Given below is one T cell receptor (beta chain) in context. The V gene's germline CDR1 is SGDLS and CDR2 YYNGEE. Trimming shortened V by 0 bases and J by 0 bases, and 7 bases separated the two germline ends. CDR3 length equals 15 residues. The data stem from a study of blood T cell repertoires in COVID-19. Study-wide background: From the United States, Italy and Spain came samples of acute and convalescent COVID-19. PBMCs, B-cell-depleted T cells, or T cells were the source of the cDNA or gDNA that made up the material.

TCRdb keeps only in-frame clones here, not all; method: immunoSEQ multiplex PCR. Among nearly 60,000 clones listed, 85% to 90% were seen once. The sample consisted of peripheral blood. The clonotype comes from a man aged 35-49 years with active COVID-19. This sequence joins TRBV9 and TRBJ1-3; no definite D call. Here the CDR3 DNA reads TGTGCCAGCAGCGTAGCGTCAGGCTCTGGAAACACCATATATTTT. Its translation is CASSVASGSGNTIYF.